This T cell receptor (beta chain) is drawn from a study of blood T cells in healthy people across ages. For the study at large: Template switching retrieved approximately one barcoded beta molecule for each two T cells. Findings of the study overall: Age advanced and TCR beta diversity per million T cells fell, roughly linearly. TCR beta diversity was tightly associated with the proportion of naive T cells.

In regard to this clonotype: What it binds is unknown.

A second about 6 to 12 cycle PCR used barcoded and J-beta primers. Unique molecular identifiers of 12 random nucleotides labeled each cDNA. TCRdb recomputed calls from the 5' RACE reads with MiXCR, one row per CDR3 protein. This sample yields around 1,000,000 distinct CDR3 sequences, of which roughly two fifths are seen a single time; roughly 13% belongs to the top ten. The length of the CDR3 is 16 residues. Germline CDR1 DFQATT, CDR2 SNEGSKA (reference sequence). Deletions cut 5 bases from V and 0 bases from J, with 14 bases between. The origin of this receptor is a man younger than 35 in good health. The source material was blood. V is TRBV20-1 and J is TRBJ1-6; no firm D call. The CDR3 DNA is TGCAGTGCTCCCGGGCGCACGAGCTCCTATAATTCACCCCTCCACTTT. Translation: CSAPGRTSSYNSPLHF.